This T cell receptor (beta chain) comes out of a study of blood T cell repertoires in COVID-19 (dated by TCRdb to between 2020 and 2021). In terms of the full investigation: Samples covering the acute and convalescent phases of COVID-19 were provided by collaborators in the United States, Italy and Spain. The prospective study material was composed of cDNA or gDNA derived from T cells, B-cell-depleted T cells, or PBMCs. The dataset comprised deeply sampled blood TCRbeta repertoires from subjects exposed to, actively infected with, or recovered from COVID-19. The repertoires were released in a freely available public database intended as a resource for research on the immune response to SARS-CoV-2. The samples were drawn from the first 160 participants of the ongoing ImmuneRACE study and from some 1,300 subjects provided by 6 global collaborators. Sample metadata almost always included a de-identified subject ID, COVID-19 status, age in years and sex. Where available, HLA class I and class II types were taken from metadata supplied by the sample provider and were not determined by assay-based typing.

TCRbeta CDR3 regions were amplified from genomic DNA using the immunoSEQ Assay, a bias-controlled multiplex PCR. The paper's processing steps were these. The number of nucleated cells in each sample was estimated by amplification of reference gene primers within the assay. Sequence reads were collapsed and filtered to measure the absolute abundance of every unique TCRbeta CDR3 rearrangement. For each sample, productive Simpson clonality was calculated as the square root of Simpson's diversity index across productive rearrangements. What TCRdb holds here is the immuneACCESS table cut down to in-frame rearrangements. Part of the clones is not present; checked against another copy, under half of the missing clones reflect an unresolved V gene, and the others are unexplained. The V and J calls and clone size were taken over from that table, and D and trimming were inferred from the DNA. Within this sample are 70,000 or so clones, with approximately 86% of them counted one time only. Around 4% of the sample comes from the top ten.

CDR1 and CDR2, looked up from the germline V gene, are SGHVS and FQNEAQ. V sheds 5 bases and J sheds 5 bases, leaving 18 bases between their ends. CDR3 length: 15 amino acids, cysteine to phenylalanine. Just CDR3 DNA is preserved here, 45 bases in frame from base 1. For this clone: Its antigen is currently not known. Base qualities were left out, and no much larger clone turns up one base away.

Whole blood was collected in K2EDTA tubes by collaborating institutions according to the institutions' own protocols. For TCRbeta analysis, collaborators shipped samples in one of three forms: frozen whole blood, isolated PBMCs, or DNA extracted from either of those sample types. The research as a whole found: How much clinical and demographic metadata was included differed by source and by participant, and the metadata was provided uncurated.

Sequencing used peripheral blood. The receptor's source is a man between 50 and 59 years old with acute or convalescent COVID-19. The rearrangement combines TRBV7-8 with TRBJ1-1; TRBD1 might be the D gene, on 6 matching bases. The CDR3: CASSPETGRGTEAFF. DNA sequence: TGTGCCAGCAGCCCCGAGACAGGTCGAGGGACTGAAGCTTTCTTT.